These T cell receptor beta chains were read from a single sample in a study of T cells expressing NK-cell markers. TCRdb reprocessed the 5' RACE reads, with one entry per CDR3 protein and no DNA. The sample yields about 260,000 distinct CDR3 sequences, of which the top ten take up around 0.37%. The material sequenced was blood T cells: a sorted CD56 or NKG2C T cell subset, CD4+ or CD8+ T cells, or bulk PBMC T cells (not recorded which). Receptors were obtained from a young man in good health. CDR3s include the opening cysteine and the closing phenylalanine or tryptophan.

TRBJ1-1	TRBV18	CASSPRGDTEAFF
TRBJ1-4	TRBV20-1	CSARGLAGIGEKLFF
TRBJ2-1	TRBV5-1	CASSLSSFEQFF
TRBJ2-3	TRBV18	CASSPSSYSKDTQYF
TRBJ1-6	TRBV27	CASTSRRGYNSPLHF
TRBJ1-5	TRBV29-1	CSVEDQAGQPQHF
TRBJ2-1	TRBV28	CASSGTRDEQFF
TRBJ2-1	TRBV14	CASSHVGLAGNEQFF
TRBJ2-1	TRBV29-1	CSVVRRGQGDEQFF
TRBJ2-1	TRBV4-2	CASSQVQGAEGNEQFF
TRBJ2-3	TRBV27	CASSRRTSGSSNTQYF
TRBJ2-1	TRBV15	CATSRASGSSYNEQFF
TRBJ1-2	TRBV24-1	CATSDPGSNYGYTF
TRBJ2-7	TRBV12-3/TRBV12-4	CASSRGGTYEQYF
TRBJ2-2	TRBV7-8	CASIGPSNTGELFF
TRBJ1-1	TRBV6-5	CASVGVNTEAFF
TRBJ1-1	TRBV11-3	CASNQRGPTEAFF